The clone carrying this T cell receptor beta chain was counted between two and nine times. Its cognate antigen is unknown. Germline V gene lookup returns CDR1 LNHDA and CDR2 SQIVND (reference sequence). Germline trimming cut 5 bases from V and 5 bases from J; bases unmatched to any gene: 10. This CDR3 has 15 residues. This record belongs to a study of blood T cells in healthy people across ages. Study-wide results and limits: Both higher diversity and more naive CD4+ cells marked long-lived donors when set against aged donors. Naive T cell percentage and TCR beta diversity correlated strongly.

A second PCR of 7 to 11 cycles used a sample-barcoded 5' primer and a J-beta primer mix. Template switching added a 12-random-nucleotide identifier to every cDNA molecule. TCRdb recomputed calls from the 5' RACE reads with MiXCR, one row per CDR3 protein. The sample has 550,000 to 750,000 distinct CDR3 sequences, roughly 20% seen once. This clonotype was obtained from a man between 65 and 85 years old in good health. The chain carries TRBV19 and TRBJ2-3, with 7 bases fitting TRBD2. The specimen was blood. CDR3 loop: CASSALGPGGDTQYF. The CDR3 bases are TGTGCCAGTAGTGCCCTAGGTCCGGGGGGAGATACGCAGTATTTT.